This TCR beta chain stems from a study of metastatic and nonmetastatic thyroid tumors. Study as a whole: Repertoire comparisons spanned blood and tumor or nodule tissue from malignant and benign thyroid patients.

TCRdb reanalyzed the PCR reads with MiXCR. The sample holds roughly 28,000 clones, roughly 19% seen once. The CDR3 totals 13 residues. V was trimmed by 8 bases and J by 7 bases, leaving 14 bases between them. The germline gives CDR1 MDHEN, CDR2 SYDVKM. Each patient came to thyroid surgery without any prior treatment (of any kind). This chain joins TRBV28 and TRBJ2-2; tentatively, D is TRBD2 (6 bases). Sequencing was done on a sample of blood. The clonotype comes from a female donor with papillary thyroid cancer or a benign thyroid nodule (not recorded which). Some clones in this sample may be carry-over from other donors' samples. For the CDR3, the DNA is TGTGCCAGCCACTTAAGGGGACTCGGGGAGCTGTTTTTT. Translated, it gives CASHLRGLGELFF.